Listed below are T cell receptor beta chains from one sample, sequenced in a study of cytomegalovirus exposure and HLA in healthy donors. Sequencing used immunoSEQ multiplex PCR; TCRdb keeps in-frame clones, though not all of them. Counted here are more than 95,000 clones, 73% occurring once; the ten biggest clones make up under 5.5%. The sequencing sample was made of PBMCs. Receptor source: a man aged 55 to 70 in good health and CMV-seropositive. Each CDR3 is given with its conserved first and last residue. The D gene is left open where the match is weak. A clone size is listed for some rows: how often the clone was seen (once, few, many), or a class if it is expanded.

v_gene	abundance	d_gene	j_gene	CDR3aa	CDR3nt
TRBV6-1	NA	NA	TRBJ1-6	CASSEYSSLPNSPLHF	TGTGCCAGCAGTGAATATAGCTCGCTTCCCAATTCACCCCTCCACTTT
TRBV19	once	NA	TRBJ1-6	CASSIGPRGSPLHF	TGTGCCAGTAGTATAGGACCTAGGGGTTCACCCCTCCACTTT
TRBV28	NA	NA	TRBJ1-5	CASSRRVISNQPQHF	TGTGCCAGCAGCCGTCGGGTAATTAGCAATCAGCCCCAGCATTTT
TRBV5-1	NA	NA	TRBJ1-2	CASSRDISNYGYTF	TGCGCCAGCAGCCGGGACATATCTAACTATGGCTACACCTTC
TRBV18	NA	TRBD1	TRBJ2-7	CASSPYQDRPYEQYF	TGTGCCAGCTCACCATACCAGGACAGGCCTTACGAGCAGTACTTC
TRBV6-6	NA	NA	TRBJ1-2	CASSRMAGGGYTF	TGTGCCAGCAGTCGTATGGCCGGGGGTGGCTACACCTTC
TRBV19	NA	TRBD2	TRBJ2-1	CASKTSGGNEQFF	TGTGCCAGTAAGACTAGCGGGGGCAATGAGCAGTTCTTC
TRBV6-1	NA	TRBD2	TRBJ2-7	CASRVSGTTYEQYF	TGTGCCAGCAGAGTCAGCGGGACCACCTACGAGCAGTACTTC
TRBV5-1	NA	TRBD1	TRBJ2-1	CASSSGTGSYNEQFF	TGCGCCAGCAGCTCCGGGACAGGGAGTTACAATGAGCAGTTCTTC
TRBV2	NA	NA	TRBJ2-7	CASGRLSYEQYF	TGTGCCAGCGGGAGACTGTCCTACGAGCAGTACTTC
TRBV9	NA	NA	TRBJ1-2	CASSVATANYGYTF	TGTGCCAGCAGCGTAGCGACAGCTAACTATGGCTACACCTTC
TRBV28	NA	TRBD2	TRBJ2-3	CASGGGGATDTQYF	TGTGCCAGTGGGGGCGGGGGGGCAACAGATACGCAGTATTTT
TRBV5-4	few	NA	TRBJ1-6	CASRASSANSPLHF	TGTGCCAGCAGGGCTTCTTCCGCTAATTCACCCCTCCACTTT
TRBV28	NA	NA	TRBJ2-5	CASIVSTGDSGTQYF	TGTGCCAGCATTGTTTCGACGGGGGACTCGGGGACCCAGTACTTC
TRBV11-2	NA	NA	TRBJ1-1	CASSLYGPRGEAFF	TGTGCCAGCAGCTTATATGGGCCACGGGGTGAAGCTTTCTTT
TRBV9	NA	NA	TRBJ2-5	CASSATDWETQYF	TGTGCCAGCAGCGCGACAGATTGGGAGACCCAGTACTTC
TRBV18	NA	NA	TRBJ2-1	CASSPPGHLYNEQFF	TGTGCCAGCTCACCACCGGGACACCTCTACAATGAGCAGTTCTTC
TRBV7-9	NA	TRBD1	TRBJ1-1	CASSLRTGREAFF	TGTGCCAGCAGTTTGAGGACAGGCCGTGAAGCTTTCTTT
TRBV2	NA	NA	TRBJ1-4	CASSDRGSNEKLFF	TGTGCCAGCAGTGATAGGGGGTCTAATGAAAAACTGTTTTTT
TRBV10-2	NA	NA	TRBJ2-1	CASINAGRYNEQFF	TGCGCCAGTATAAATGCGGGACGTTACAATGAGCAGTTCTTC
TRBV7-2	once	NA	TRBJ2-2	CASSRGRMSTGELFF	TGTGCCAGCAGCCGAGGGCGGATGAGCACCGGGGAGCTGTTTTTT
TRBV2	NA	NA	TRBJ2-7	CASRPRSSSYEQYF	TGTGCCAGCAGACCTCGGTCGAGCTCCTACGAGCAGTACTTC
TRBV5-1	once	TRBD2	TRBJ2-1	CASSLGLANNEQFF	TGCGCCAGCAGCTTGGGACTAGCGAACAATGAGCAGTTCTTC
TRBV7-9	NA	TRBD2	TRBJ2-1	CASSLLGLAYAEQFF	TGTGCCAGCAGCTTATTGGGACTAGCCTATGCGGAGCAGTTCTTC
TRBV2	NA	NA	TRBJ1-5	CASSFALSRPQHF	TGTGCCAGCAGTTTTGCCCTAAGTCGGCCCCAGCATTTT
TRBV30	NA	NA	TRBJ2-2	CACAGAVIGELFF	TGTGCCTGTGCGGGGGCAGTCATCGGGGAGCTGTTTTTT
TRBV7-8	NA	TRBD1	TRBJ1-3	CASSDRGNLFGNTIYF	TGTGCCAGCTCCGACAGGGGGAATCTTTTCGGAAACACCATATATTTT
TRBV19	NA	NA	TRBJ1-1	CASSIDRWGPNTEAFF	TGTGCCAGTAGTATAGATCGTTGGGGCCCGAACACTGAAGCTTTCTTT
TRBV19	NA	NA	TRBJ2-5	CASSTTGNRETQYF	TGTGCCAGTAGTACTACAGGGAATAGAGAGACCCAGTACTTC
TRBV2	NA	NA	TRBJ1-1	CASSEALRQVGTEAFF	TGTGCCAGCAGTGAAGCGCTTCGCCAGGTAGGCACTGAAGCTTTCTTT
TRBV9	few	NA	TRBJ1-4	CASSVDVGGDEKLFF	TGTGCCAGCAGCGTAGATGTAGGGGGAGATGAAAAACTGTTTTTT
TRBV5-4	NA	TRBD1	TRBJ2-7	CASSLPGGGGREQYF	TGTGCCAGCAGCTTACCAGGGGGCGGCGGGCGCGAGCAGTACTTC